Listed below are T cell receptor beta chains from one sample, sequenced in a study of T cell repertoires in cytomegalovirus infection. TCRdb reprocessed the reads with MiXCR, giving one entry per CDR3 protein. The sample carries about 150,000 distinct CDR3 sequences, 15% to 20% recorded once. Sequenced input: CD8+ T cells from PBMCs. The receptors here all came from a human donor in good health (CMV status not recorded). Some clones in this sample may be carry-over from other donors' samples. Each CDR3 is given with its conserved first and last residue. Not all rows give a size; the values are once, few, many and, for expanded clones, a class.

abundance: .
v_gene: TRBV10-3
j_gene: TRBJ2-2
CDR3aa: CAISSGGTGELFF

abundance: few
v_gene: TRBV7-9
j_gene: TRBJ2-5
CDR3aa: CASSLGTSGGQETQYF

abundance: .
v_gene: TRBV7-8
j_gene: TRBJ2-3
CDR3aa: CASRQDSKVTDTQYF

abundance: few
v_gene: TRBV6-1
j_gene: TRBJ2-7
CDR3aa: CASSYQPGGGEQYF

abundance: few
v_gene: TRBV19
j_gene: TRBJ1-1
CDR3aa: CASSPRGDTEAFF

abundance: once
v_gene: TRBV2
j_gene: TRBJ1-1
CDR3aa: CASPEGGTEAFF

abundance: .
v_gene: TRBV7-2
j_gene: TRBJ2-1
CDR3aa: CASSTLAGDSEQFF

abundance: few
v_gene: TRBV11-2
j_gene: TRBJ2-5
CDR3aa: CASSLDPGQETQYF

abundance: few
v_gene: TRBV7-2
j_gene: TRBJ2-5
CDR3aa: CASSIRDWETQYF

abundance: .
v_gene: TRBV7-3
j_gene: TRBJ2-7
CDR3aa: CASSLGGGSNDEQYF

abundance: .
v_gene: TRBV19
j_gene: TRBJ2-1
CDR3aa: CASSPLGGYEQFF

abundance: .
v_gene: TRBV7-3
j_gene: TRBJ2-5
CDR3aa: CASSLMAGGSRETQYF

abundance: few
v_gene: TRBV7-2
j_gene: TRBJ2-1
CDR3aa: CASSYPSSGAYNEQFF

abundance: few
v_gene: TRBV12-3/TRBV12-4
j_gene: TRBJ1-2
CDR3aa: CATRGRENYGYTF

abundance: few
v_gene: TRBV6-2/TRBV6-3
j_gene: TRBJ2-2
CDR3aa: CASSYYGATELFF

abundance: .
v_gene: TRBV6-6
j_gene: TRBJ2-7
CDR3aa: CASKGRLAPTYEQYF

abundance: few
v_gene: TRBV7-2
j_gene: TRBJ2-5
CDR3aa: CASSLELTKLETQYF

abundance: few
v_gene: TRBV28
j_gene: TRBJ2-3
CDR3aa: CASTRTGGATQYF

abundance: many
v_gene: TRBV7-8
j_gene: TRBJ1-1
CDR3aa: CASSSFSDSRDGAFF

abundance: few
v_gene: TRBV4-3
j_gene: TRBJ2-1
CDR3aa: CASSQTQQGEEQFF

abundance: .
v_gene: TRBV7-2
j_gene: TRBJ2-5
CDR3aa: CASSPRGLLKETQYF

abundance: few
v_gene: TRBV7-9
j_gene: TRBJ1-4
CDR3aa: CASGTQGLNEKLFF

abundance: few
v_gene: TRBV4-1
j_gene: TRBJ2-6
CDR3aa: CASSQDQSAGANVLTF